This TCR beta chain was sequenced during a study of CD8 T cells in ankylosing spondylitis. Making the TCR beta libraries involved quantitative 5'-RACE with molecular barcodes. TCRdb re-called the 5' RACE reads through MiXCR, storing one row per CDR3 protein. The sample contains approximately 260,000 distinct CDR3 sequences, around 7.8% of which appear only once. In its sample, this clonotype was seen many times. V lost 0 bases, J lost 4 bases, and 11 bases lay in between. The CDR3 extends over 15 amino acids. CDR1 SGHDT and CDR2 YYEEEE come from the germline V gene. The sequence was obtained from a male donor with ankylosing spondylitis or in good health (not recorded which). The J gene is TRBJ1-5, the V gene TRBV5-6, with D possibly TRBD1 on 6 matching bases. The sequenced sample consisted of blood, either unsorted or a sorted T cell fraction (not recorded which). In nucleotides, the CDR3 is TGTGCCAGCAGCTTGGGTCAGGGGCGGAATCAGCCCCAGCATTTT. Protein sequence: CASSLGQGRNQPQHF. Full variable domain (remainder filled in from reference TRBV5-6 and TRBJ1-5): DAGVTQSPTHLIKTRGQQVTLRCSPKSGHDTVSWYQQALGQGPQFIFQYYEEEERQRGNFPDRFSGHQFPNYSSELNVNALLLGDSALYLCASSLGQGRNQPQHFGDGTRLSIL.